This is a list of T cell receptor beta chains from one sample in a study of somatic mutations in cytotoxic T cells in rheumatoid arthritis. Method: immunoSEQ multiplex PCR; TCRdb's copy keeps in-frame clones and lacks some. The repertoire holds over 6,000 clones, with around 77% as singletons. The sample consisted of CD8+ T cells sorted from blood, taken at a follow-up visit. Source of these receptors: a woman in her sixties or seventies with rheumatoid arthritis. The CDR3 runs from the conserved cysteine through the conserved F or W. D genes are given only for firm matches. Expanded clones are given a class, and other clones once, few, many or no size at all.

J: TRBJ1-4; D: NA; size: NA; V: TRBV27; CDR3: CASSLSPLDRTEKLFF; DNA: TGTGCCAGCAGTTTATCCCCTCTAGACAGGACCGAAAAACTGTTTTTT
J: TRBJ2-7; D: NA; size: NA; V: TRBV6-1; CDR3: CASRGGQGYYEQYF; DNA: TGTGCCAGCAGGGGGGGGCAGGGCTACTACGAGCAGTACTTC
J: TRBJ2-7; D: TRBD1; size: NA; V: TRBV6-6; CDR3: CASSPGTGLGEQYF; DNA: TGTGCCAGCAGTCCCGGGACAGGACTTGGGGAGCAGTACTTC
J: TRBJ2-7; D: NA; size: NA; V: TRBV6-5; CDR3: CASSTPGPREYEQYF; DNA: TGTGCCAGCAGCACTCCGGGCCCGAGGGAATACGAGCAGTACTTC
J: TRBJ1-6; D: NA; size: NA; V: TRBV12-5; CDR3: CASGPPALDPLSSYNSPLHF; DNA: TGTGCTAGTGGTCCGCCGGCCCTCGACCCCCTTAGCTCCTATAATTCACCCCTCCACTTT
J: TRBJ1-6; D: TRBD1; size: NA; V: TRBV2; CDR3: CASRTGESYNSPLHF; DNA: TGTGCCAGCAGGACAGGGGAGTCCTATAATTCACCCCTCCACTTT
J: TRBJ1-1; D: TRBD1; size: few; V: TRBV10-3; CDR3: CAIKTGQGDMNTEAFF; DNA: TGTGCCATCAAGACGGGACAGGGGGACATGAACACTGAAGCTTTCTTT
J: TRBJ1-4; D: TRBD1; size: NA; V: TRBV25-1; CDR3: CASTGRFEKLFF; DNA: TGTGCATCGACAGGGAGGTTTGAAAAACTGTTTTTT
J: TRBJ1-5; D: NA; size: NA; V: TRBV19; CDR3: CASTPSAVGNQPQHF; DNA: TGTGCCAGTACTCCGTCGGCCGTTGGCAATCAGCCCCAGCATTTT
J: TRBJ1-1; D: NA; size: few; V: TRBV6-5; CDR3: CASSWGNTEAFF; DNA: TGTGCCAGCAGCTGGGGCAACACTGAAGCTTTCTTT
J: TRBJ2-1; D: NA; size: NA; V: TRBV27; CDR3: CASTLGGPGSYNEQFF; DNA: TGTGCCAGCACTCTGGGGGGCCCAGGTTCCTACAATGAGCAGTTCTTC
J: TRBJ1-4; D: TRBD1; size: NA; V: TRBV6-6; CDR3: CASTYGTAEKLFF; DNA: TGTGCCAGCACCTACGGGACAGCCGAAAAACTGTTTTTT
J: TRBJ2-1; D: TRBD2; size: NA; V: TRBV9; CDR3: CASSVAGGPSEQFF; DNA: TGTGCCAGCAGCGTAGCGGGGGGGCCCAGTGAGCAGTTCTTC
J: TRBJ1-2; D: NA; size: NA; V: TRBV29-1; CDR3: CSVPKDYGYTF; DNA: TGCAGCGTGCCCAAGGACTATGGCTACACCTTC
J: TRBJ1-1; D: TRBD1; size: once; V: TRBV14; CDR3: CASSQGRTGRMNTEAFF; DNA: TGTGCCAGCAGCCAAGGTAGGACAGGGCGTATGAACACTGAAGCTTTCTTT
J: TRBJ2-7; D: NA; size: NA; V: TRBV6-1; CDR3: CASGGGRQGIYEQYF; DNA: TGTGCCAGCGGGGGGGGGAGACAGGGGATCTACGAGCAGTACTTC
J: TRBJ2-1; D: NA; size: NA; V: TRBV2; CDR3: CASNRASETYNEQFF; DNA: TGTGCCAGCAATCGGGCTAGCGAGACCTACAATGAGCAGTTCTTC
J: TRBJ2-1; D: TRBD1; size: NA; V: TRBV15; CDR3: CATSRTQDRDNEQFF; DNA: TGTGCCACCAGCAGAACCCAAGACAGGGACAATGAGCAGTTCTTC
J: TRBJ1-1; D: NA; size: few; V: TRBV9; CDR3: CASRRRDRDTEAFF; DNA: TGTGCCAGCAGGCGAAGGGATAGGGACACTGAAGCTTTCTTT
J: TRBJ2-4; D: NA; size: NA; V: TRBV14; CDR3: CASSQPGLRIQYF; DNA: TGTGCCAGCAGCCAACCGGGCCTGAGGATTCAGTACTTC
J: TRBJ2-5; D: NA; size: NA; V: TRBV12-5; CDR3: CASGLSPFQETQYF; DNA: TGTGCTAGTGGTTTGTCGCCTTTCCAAGAGACCCAGTACTTC
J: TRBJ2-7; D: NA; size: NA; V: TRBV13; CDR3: CASKGLSGEQYF; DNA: TGTGCCAGCAAAGGGTTGTCGGGCGAGCAGTACTTC
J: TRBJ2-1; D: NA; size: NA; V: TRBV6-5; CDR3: CASSYGPRNEQFF; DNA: TGTGCCAGCAGTTACGGCCCACGAAATGAGCAGTTCTTC
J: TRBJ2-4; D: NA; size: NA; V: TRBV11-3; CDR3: CASSPLGGGKNIQYF; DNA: TGTGCCAGCAGCCCCCTAGGGGGGGGCAAAAACATTCAGTACTTC
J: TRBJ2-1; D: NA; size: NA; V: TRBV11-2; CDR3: CASSLIADSYNEQFF; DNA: TGTGCCAGCAGCTTAATTGCGGACAGCTACAATGAGCAGTTCTTC